This is a list of T cell receptor beta chains from one sample in a study of graft-versus-host responses after intestinal transplantation. Sequenced by immunoSEQ multiplex PCR; TCRdb stores in-frame clones only, minus some. The sample holds around 9,000 clones, roughly 30% seen once. The source was alloreactive CD8+ T cells from a mixed lymphocyte reaction culture, collected before transplantation. These TCRs come from a human patient who was an organ donor for intestinal transplantation. Each CDR3 is given with its conserved first and last residue. A D gene is named only where the DNA matches it firmly. Size is omitted from some rows. Given values are once, few, many or a class for expanded clones.

TGTGCCAGCAGCGCCGGACTAGCGGGGGACGAGCAGTTCTTC | CASSAGLAGDEQFF | few | TRBD2 | TRBJ2-1 | 14 | TRBV6-4
TGTGCCAGCAGTTACTCCTGGAGGGTCGGGGTGGACGAGCAGTACTTC | CASSYSWRVGVDEQYF | - | - | TRBJ2-7 | 16 | TRBV6-6
TGTGCCAGCAGCTTTCAGGGTATCTACGAGCAGTACTTC | CASSFQGIYEQYF | - | - | TRBJ2-7 | 13 | TRBV13
TGTGCCAGCAGCTTATGGCTAGCGGAGAGGAGGGATACGCAGTATTTT | CASSLWLAERRDTQYF | medium-sized | TRBD2 | TRBJ2-3 | 16 | TRBV7-8
TGTGCCAGCGGAGCCGGAGGGTCGTTAGATACGCAGTATTTT | CASGAGGSLDTQYF | medium-sized | - | TRBJ2-3 | 14 | TRBV9
TGTGCCAGCAGCGTAAACACCGGGGGTAACACCGGGGAGCTGTTTTTT | CASSVNTGGNTGELFF | few | - | TRBJ2-2 | 16 | TRBV9
TGCGCCAGCAGCCGGCTAGTTCACAATGAGCAGTTCTTC | CASSRLVHNEQFF | - | - | TRBJ2-1 | 13 | TRBV4-1
TGTGCCAGCAGCTCTACAGGGGGGAACACTGAAGCTTTCTTT | CASSSTGGNTEAFF | medium-sized | TRBD1 | TRBJ1-1 | 14 | TRBV7-6
TGTGCCAGCAGCTTGGGGACAGGGGCCTACGAGCAGTACTTC | CASSLGTGAYEQYF | - | TRBD1 | TRBJ2-7 | 14 | TRBV11-2
TGTGCCAGCAGCCAAGATAATAGCGGGGGGCCCTACGAGCAGTACTTC | CASSQDNSGGPYEQYF | - | TRBD2 | TRBJ2-7 | 16 | TRBV4-2
TGTGCCAGCCAGACCGGGTACGAGCAGTACTTC | CASQTGYEQYF | few | - | TRBJ2-7 | 11 | TRBV11-2
TGTGCCAGCAGCACTTTAAAGGGACAGGGGGATGGCTACACCTTC | CASSTLKGQGDGYTF | few | TRBD1 | TRBJ1-2 | 15 | TRBV11-2
TGTGCCAGCAGTGAGTCGCTGGGTGGAGGAGAGACCCAGTACTTC | CASSESLGGGETQYF | medium-sized | - | TRBJ2-5 | 15 | TRBV6-1
TGCGCCAGCAGCTTGCCGGCCTACGAGCAGTACTTC | CASSLPAYEQYF | few | - | TRBJ2-7 | 12 | TRBV5-1
TGTGCCAGCAGCCTATCCCCCCTCTACGAGCAGTACTTC | CASSLSPLYEQYF | medium-sized | - | TRBJ2-7 | 13 | TRBV11-2
TGTGCCAGCAGCTTACCCCCCTCGGGTGAAGCTTTCTTT | CASSLPPSGEAFF | few | - | TRBJ1-1 | 13 | TRBV7-9
TGTGCCAGCAGCCAAGGGGTGAGGGTGAACACTGAAGCTCTCTTT | CASSQGVRVNTEALF | - | - | TRBJ1-1 | 15 | TRBV4-2
TGTGCCAGCAGTGAAAAGACAGGGGATCCAGATACGCAGTATTTT | CASSEKTGDPDTQYF | - | TRBD1 | TRBJ2-3 | 15 | TRBV25-1
TGTGCCAGCAACCAGAGGGCCCAATACAATGAGCAGTTCTTC | CASNQRAQYNEQFF | - | - | TRBJ2-1 | 14 | TRBV5-8
TGTGCCAGCAGCCAACGTAGCTCCTATAATTCACCCCTCCACTTT | CASSQRSSYNSPLHF | - | - | TRBJ1-6 | 15 | TRBV11-3
TGTGCCGCCCAGCCCGTCTCTGACAGGCGAAAAGTAGAAGAGACCCAGTACTTC | CAAQPVSDRRKVEETQYF | - | - | TRBJ2-5 | 18 | TRBV28
TGTGCCTGGAGTGTAAGGACTCTCTACGAGCAGTACTTC | CAWSVRTLYEQYF | - | - | TRBJ2-7 | 13 | TRBV30
TGTGCCAGCAGTTCCGGACTAGCGGTTTACAATGAGCAGTTCTTC | CASSSGLAVYNEQFF | - | TRBD2 | TRBJ2-1 | 15 | TRBV6-5
TGTGCCAGCAGCTTAGCGCGGGGGAGTGAGCAGTTCTTC | CASSLARGSEQFF | - | TRBD2 | TRBJ2-1 | 13 | TRBV7-9
TGCGCCAGCAGACAGGACACTGAAGCTTTCTTT | CASRQDTEAFF | - | - | TRBJ1-1 | 11 | TRBV10-1
TGTGCCAGCAGTTTATGTAAACCGGGACAGGGGGAAACACTAGCGGGGTACTACGAGCAGTACTTC | CASSLCKPGQGETLAGYYEQYF | once | - | TRBJ2-7 | 22 | TRBV28
TGTGCCAGCAGTGGAGTCTCCTACGAGCAGTACTTC | CASSGVSYEQYF | - | - | TRBJ2-7 | 12 | TRBV6-6
TGTGCCAGCAGCTTTCCCCCGACAGGGACTACAGATACGCAGTATTTT | CASSFPPTGTTDTQYF | - | - | TRBJ2-3 | 16 | TRBV7-9
TGTGCCAGCAGCTTATCAGGGGAGCTGTTTTTT | CASSLSGELFF | - | - | TRBJ2-2 | 11 | TRBV7-6
TGTGCCAGCAGGAGGACAGGGAGGGAGACCCAGTACTTC | CASRRTGRETQYF | - | TRBD1 | TRBJ2-5 | 13 | TRBV6-1
TGTGCCAGCAGCTTGAGCGGGGGGGCAACAGATACGCAGTATTTT | CASSLSGGATDTQYF | - | TRBD2 | TRBJ2-3 | 15 | TRBV5-6
TGCAGCGCTAAATACAGGGAAGAATCACCCCTCCACTTT | CSAKYREESPLHF | - | - | TRBJ1-6 | 13 | TRBV29-1
TGTGCCAGCAGCGTAGCTATCTTATCCCTGGGCTACACCTTC | CASSVAILSLGYTF | - | - | TRBJ1-2 | 14 | TRBV9
TGTGCCAGCAGCGGACAGAGCTCCTACGAGCAGTACTTC | CASSGQSSYEQYF | - | - | TRBJ2-7 | 13 | TRBV9
TGTGCCAGCAGCTTAGAGGGGACAGACAGCGCTTTCTTT | CASSLEGTDSAFF | few | TRBD1 | TRBJ1-1 | 13 | TRBV7-2
TGTGCCAGCAGTTACCCCCTTGAGGGACAGGGGGACACTGAAGCTTTCTTT | CASSYPLEGQGDTEAFF | few | TRBD1 | TRBJ1-1 | 17 | TRBV6-8
TGTGCCATCAGCAGGGGTTACGGGGAGCTGTTTTTT | CAISRGYGELFF | medium-sized | - | TRBJ2-2 | 12 | TRBV6-5
TGTGCCAGCAGCTTGGGCGGGGCTGACTATGGCTACACCTTC | CASSLGGADYGYTF | - | - | TRBJ1-2 | 14 | TRBV5-6
TGTGCCAGCAGGGGGGACTGGACAGGGAGGGATGGCTACACCTTC | CASRGDWTGRDGYTF | - | TRBD1 | TRBJ1-2 | 15 | TRBV25-1
TGTGCCAGCAGCTTACCCGCCTTAGACCTTTACCAGGCAGATACGCAGTATTTT | CASSLPALDLYQADTQYF | - | - | TRBJ2-3 | 18 | TRBV7-9
TGTGCCAGCAGCCCGGGAACGGTCACCGGGGAGCTGTTTTTT | CASSPGTVTGELFF | - | - | TRBJ2-2 | 14 | TRBV27
TGTGCCAGCAGCTTAGCAGGGGCCCACGAGCAGTACTTC | CASSLAGAHEQYF | few | - | TRBJ2-7 | 13 | TRBV7-9
TGTGCCAGTAGTATGGGAGGTTTCAATGAGCAGTTCTTC | CASSMGGFNEQFF | - | - | TRBJ2-1 | 13 | TRBV19
TGCGCCAGCAGCCAAAATGAGGGCTCCCCCTACGAGCAGTACTTC | CASSQNEGSPYEQYF | few | - | TRBJ2-7 | 15 | TRBV4-1
TGTGCCAGTAGTCCAATGATGACTGTGGCGGAGACCCAGTACTTC | CASSPMMTVAETQYF | few | - | TRBJ2-5 | 15 | TRBV19
TGTGCCAGTAGTGCGACTAGCGGGAGGCACTACGAGCAGTACTTC | CASSATSGRHYEQYF | few | TRBD2 | TRBJ2-7 | 15 | TRBV19
TGTGCCAGTAGTATCGGAGCAGAGACCCAGTACTTC | CASSIGAETQYF | few | - | TRBJ2-5 | 12 | TRBV19
TGTGCCAGCAGCGGGGTAGCGGATACGCAGTATTTT | CASSGVADTQYF | - | - | TRBJ2-3 | 12 | TRBV9
TGTGCCTGGAATGCGGCCTTGAACACTGAAGCTTTCTTT | CAWNAALNTEAFF | - | - | TRBJ1-1 | 13 | TRBV30
TGTGCCAGCAGCTTGGACGGGGGGTACCCCTACGAGCAGTACTTC | CASSLDGGYPYEQYF | - | TRBD2 | TRBJ2-7 | 15 | TRBV4-2
TGTGCCAGTAGCCCAGGACCGGAGGCCTATGGCTACACCTTC | CASSPGPEAYGYTF | - | - | TRBJ1-2 | 14 | TRBV19
TGTGCCAGCACCTTGGACACATCCCAAGAGACCCAGTACTTC | CASTLDTSQETQYF | medium-sized | - | TRBJ2-5 | 14 | TRBV9
TGTGCCAGCAGCGCGGGGGGAGAAAAACTGTTTTTT | CASSAGGEKLFF | - | - | TRBJ1-4 | 12 | TRBV9
TGTGCCAGCACTAGGCGGGAGGCCCGTTCCTACGAGCAGTACTTC | CASTRREARSYEQYF | - | TRBD2 | TRBJ2-7 | 15 | TRBV2
TGTGCCATCAGTGTTACGGGACTAGACGCAGATACGCAGTATTTT | CAISVTGLDADTQYF | - | TRBD2 | TRBJ2-3 | 15 | TRBV10-3
TGTGCCAGCAGCTTCGGGTACACTGAAGCTTTCTTT | CASSFGYTEAFF | few | - | TRBJ1-1 | 12 | TRBV5-4
TGTGCCAGCAGCAAAGACAGGGACAGGCTCTCTGGGGCCAACGTCCTGACTTTC | CASSKDRDRLSGANVLTF | - | - | TRBJ2-6 | 18 | TRBV21-1